This T cell receptor (beta chain) is drawn from a study of identical twins. This clonotype was recorded a few times. Its matching antigen is unknown. The CDR3 loop spans 15 amino acids. In germline, CDR1 is MDHEN, CDR2 SYDVKM. Trimming removed 3 bases from V and 2 bases from J; junction bases left unmatched: 4. TCRdb re-derived calls from the 5' RACE reads in MiXCR, one entry per CDR3 protein. The sample carries a few hundred thousand distinct CDR3 sequences, nearly 15% recorded once. General study findings and limits: Models predicted too little out-of-frame TCR alpha sharing in monozygotic twins.

These data were also filed under a second study, of yellow fever vaccine responses in identical twins.

This sequence joins TRBV28 and TRBJ1-5; 7 positions agree with TRBD1. The receptor comes from a woman under 30 in good health. Material: CD4+ T cells sorted from blood. CDR3 region: CASSFRQGGNQPQHF. As DNA, the CDR3 is TGTGCCAGCAGTTTTCGACAGGGAGGCAATCAGCCCCAGCATTTT. Complete variable domain (other parts from reference TRBV28 and TRBJ1-5): DVKVTQSSRYLVKRTGEKVFLECVQDMDHENMFWYRQDPGLGLRLIYFSYDVKMKEKGDIPEGYSVSREKKERFSLILESASTNQTSMYLCASSFRQGGNQPQHFGDGTRLSIL.